Detailed here is one T cell receptor (beta chain). This record belongs to a study of blood T cells in healthy people across ages. Primers used in a second PCR of about 7 to 12 cycles were a sample-barcoded 5' primer and a J-beta primer mix. Each CDR3 protein gets one entry after TCRdb re-called the 5' RACE reads with MiXCR. Of approximately 1.5 million distinct CDR3 sequences in the sample, 40% to 45% are singletons; the top ten hold just over 4%. Germline V gives CDR1 SQVTM, CDR2 ANQGSEA. This CDR3 comprises 12 residues. The V gene lost 3 bases and the J gene lost 11 bases, with 16 bases spanning the gap.

The chain combines TRBV29-1 with TRBJ1-1; D is unclear. Sequencing was carried out using blood. This clonotype was obtained from a woman between 18 and 29 years old in good health. The CDR3: CSVEPGAGRAFF. The CDR3 DNA is TGCAGCGTTGAGCCCGGAGCAGGCAGGGCTTTCTTT.